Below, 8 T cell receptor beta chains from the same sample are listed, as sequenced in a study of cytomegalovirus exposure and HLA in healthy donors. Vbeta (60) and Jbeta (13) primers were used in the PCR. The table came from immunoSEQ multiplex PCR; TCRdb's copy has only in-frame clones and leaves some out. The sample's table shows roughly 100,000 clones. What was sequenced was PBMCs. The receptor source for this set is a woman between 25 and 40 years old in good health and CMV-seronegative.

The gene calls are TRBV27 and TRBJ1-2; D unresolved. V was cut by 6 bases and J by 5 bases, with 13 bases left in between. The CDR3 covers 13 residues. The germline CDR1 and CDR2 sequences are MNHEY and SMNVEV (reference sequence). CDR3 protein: CASSQTFQYGYTF. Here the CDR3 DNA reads TGTGCCAGCAGCCAGACTTTTCAGTATGGCTACACCTTC.

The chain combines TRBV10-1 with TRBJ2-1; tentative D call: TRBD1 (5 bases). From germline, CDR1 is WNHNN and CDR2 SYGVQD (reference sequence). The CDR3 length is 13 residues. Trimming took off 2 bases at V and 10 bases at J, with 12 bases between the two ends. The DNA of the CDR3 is TGCGCCAGCAGTGAGGGGGCTAGGGGAGAGCAGTTCTTC. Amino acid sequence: CASSEGARGEQFF.

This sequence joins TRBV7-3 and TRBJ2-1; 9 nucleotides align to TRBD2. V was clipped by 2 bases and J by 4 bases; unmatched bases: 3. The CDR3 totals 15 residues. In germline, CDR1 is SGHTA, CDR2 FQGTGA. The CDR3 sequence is CASSLGGGAYNEQFF. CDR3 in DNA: TGTGCCAGCAGCTTAGGCGGGGGGGCTTACAATGAGCAGTTCTTC. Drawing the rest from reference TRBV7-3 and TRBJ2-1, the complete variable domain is GAGVSQTPSNKVTEKGKYVELRCDPISGHTALYWYRQSLGQGPEFLIYFQGTGAADDSGLPNDRFFAVRPEGSVSTLKIQRTERGDSAVYLCASSLGGGAYNEQFFGPGTRLTVL.

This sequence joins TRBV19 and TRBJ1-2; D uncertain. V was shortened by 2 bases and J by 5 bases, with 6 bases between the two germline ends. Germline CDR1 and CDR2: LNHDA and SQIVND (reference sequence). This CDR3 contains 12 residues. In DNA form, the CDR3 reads TGTGCCAGTAGTATATCCCGGTATGGCTACACCTTC. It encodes CASSISRYGYTF.

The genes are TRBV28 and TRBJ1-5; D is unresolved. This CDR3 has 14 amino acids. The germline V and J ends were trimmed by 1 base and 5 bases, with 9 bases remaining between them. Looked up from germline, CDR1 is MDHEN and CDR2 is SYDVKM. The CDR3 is CASSLSGWDQPQHF. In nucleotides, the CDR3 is TGTGCCAGCAGTTTATCGGGTTGGGATCAGCCCCAGCATTTT.

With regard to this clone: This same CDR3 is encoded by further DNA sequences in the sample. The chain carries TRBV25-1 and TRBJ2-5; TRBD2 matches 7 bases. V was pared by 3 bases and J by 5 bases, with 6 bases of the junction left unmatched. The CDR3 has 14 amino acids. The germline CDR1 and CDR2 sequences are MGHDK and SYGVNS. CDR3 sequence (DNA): TGTGCCAGCAGTGAGGCGGGAGCCCCCGAGACCCAGTACTTC. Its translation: CASSEAGAPETQYF.

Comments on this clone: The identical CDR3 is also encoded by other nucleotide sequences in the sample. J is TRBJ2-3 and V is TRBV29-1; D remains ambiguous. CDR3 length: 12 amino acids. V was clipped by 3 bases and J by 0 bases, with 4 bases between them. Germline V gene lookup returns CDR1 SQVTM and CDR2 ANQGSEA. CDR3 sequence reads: CSVDPSTDTQYF. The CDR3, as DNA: TGCAGCGTTGACCCTAGCACAGATACGCAGTATTTT.

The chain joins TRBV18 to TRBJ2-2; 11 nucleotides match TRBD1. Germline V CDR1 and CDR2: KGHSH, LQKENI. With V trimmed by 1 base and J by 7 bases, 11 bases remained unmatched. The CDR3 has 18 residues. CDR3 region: CASSPQDIWTGGIGELFF. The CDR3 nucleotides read TGTGCCAGCTCACCACAGGATATCTGGACAGGGGGCATCGGGGAGCTGTTTTTT. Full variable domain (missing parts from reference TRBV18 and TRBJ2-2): NAGVMQNPRHLVRRRGQEARLRCSPMKGHSHVYWYRQLPEEGLKFMVYLQKENIIDESGMPKERFSAEFPKEGPSILRIQQVVRGDSAAYFCASSPQDIWTGGIGELFFGEGSRLTVL.